The source of this TCR beta chain is a study of Graves' ophthalmopathy and Graves' hyperthyroidism. Using RNA transcripts, the TCR beta CDR3 regions were amplified. Following a first-round RT-PCR that used HTBI primers, a second-round multiplex PCR was carried out. TCRdb reprocessed the multiplex PCR reads with MiXCR, giving one entry per CDR3 protein. Of roughly 500,000 distinct CDR3 sequences listed, around 14% are singletons. This clonotype was detected ten times or more. Moderate-to-severe activity, CAS ≥3, NOSPECS ≥4 and duration under 3 months were recorded for donors with ophthalmopathy. This clonotype was obtained from a woman aged 25 to 39 with Graves' ophthalmopathy. The specimen was blood.

CDR3 sequence (DNA): TGTGCAACCCCCGGGCAGGCCAATTCACCCCTCCACTTT. Its translation is CATPGQANSPLHF. This chain links TRBV6-1 with TRBJ1-6; no clear D. Germline loops: CDR1 MNHNS, CDR2 SASEGT. The CDR3 is made up of 13 amino acids.